This TCR beta chain was documented in a study of blood T cell repertoires in COVID-19. Study at large: The United States, Italy and Spain were the sources of the acute and convalescent COVID-19 samples. Nucleic acid was either cDNA or gDNA, and it came from T cells, B-cell-depleted T cells, or PBMCs.

Original processing methods: The authors estimated nucleated cell counts from reference gene primer amplification. The data were produced by immunoSEQ multiplex PCR, yet TCRdb's version contains in-frame clones alone and is incomplete. V, J and clone size were drawn from that table, and D and trimming were deduced from the DNA. Here the sample spans 200,000 to 300,000 clones, around four fifths being singletons. This CDR3 contains 16 residues. Per the germline V gene, CDR1 is SGHVS and CDR2 is FQNEAQ. With 1 base clipped from V and 4 bases from J, the junction kept 7 bases outside the gene matches. The receptor was derived from a woman in her fifties or sixties with active or convalescent COVID-19. Sequenced sample: peripheral blood. This chain connects TRBV7-8 to TRBJ2-1; TRBD2 agrees at 7 bases. CDR3 region: CASSLGLAVPYNEQFF. The DNA of the CDR3 is TGTGCCAGCAGCTTAGGGCTAGCGGTACCATACAATGAGCAGTTCTTC.